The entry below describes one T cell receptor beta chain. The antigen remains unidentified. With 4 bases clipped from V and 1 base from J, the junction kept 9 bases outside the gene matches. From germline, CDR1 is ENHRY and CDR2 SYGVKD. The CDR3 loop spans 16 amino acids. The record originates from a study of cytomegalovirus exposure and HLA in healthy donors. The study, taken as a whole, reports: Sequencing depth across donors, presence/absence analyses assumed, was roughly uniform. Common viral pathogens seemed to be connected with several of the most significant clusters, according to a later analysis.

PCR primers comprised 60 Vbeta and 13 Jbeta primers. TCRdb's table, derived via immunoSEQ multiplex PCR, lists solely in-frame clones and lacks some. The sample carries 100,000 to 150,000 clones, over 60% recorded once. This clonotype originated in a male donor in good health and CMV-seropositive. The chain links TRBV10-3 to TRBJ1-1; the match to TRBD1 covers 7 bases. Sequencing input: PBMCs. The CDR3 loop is CAISVSRGQQNTEAFF. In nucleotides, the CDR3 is TGTGCCATCAGTGTAAGTAGGGGACAGCAGAACACTGAAGCTTTCTTT.